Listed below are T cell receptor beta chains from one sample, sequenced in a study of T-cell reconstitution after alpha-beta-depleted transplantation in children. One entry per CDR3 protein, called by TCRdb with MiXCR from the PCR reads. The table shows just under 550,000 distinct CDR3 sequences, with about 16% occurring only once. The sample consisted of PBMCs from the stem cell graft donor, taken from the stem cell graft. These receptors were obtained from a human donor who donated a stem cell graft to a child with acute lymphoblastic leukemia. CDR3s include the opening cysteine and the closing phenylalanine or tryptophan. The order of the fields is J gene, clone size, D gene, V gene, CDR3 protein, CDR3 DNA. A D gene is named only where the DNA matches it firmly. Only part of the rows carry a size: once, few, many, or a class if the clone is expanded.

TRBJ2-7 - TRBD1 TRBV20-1 CSAITGAYSYEQYF TGCAGTGCAATCACAGGGGCCTACTCCTACGAGCAGTACTTC
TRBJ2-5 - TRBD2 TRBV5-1 CASSWGIAGDNQETQYF TGCGCCAGCAGCTGGGGTATAGCGGGAGATAACCAAGAGACCCAGTACTTC
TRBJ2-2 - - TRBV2 CASKGSMNTGELFF TGTGCCAGCAAAGGGAGCATGAACACCGGGGAGCTGTTTTTT
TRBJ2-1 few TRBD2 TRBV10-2 CASSDTTSGRRNEQFF TGCGCCAGCAGTGACACGACTAGCGGGAGGAGGAATGAGCAGTTCTTC
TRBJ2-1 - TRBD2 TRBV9 CASSVALANSREQFF TGTGCCAGCAGCGTAGCACTAGCGAACTCTCGAGAGCAGTTCTTC
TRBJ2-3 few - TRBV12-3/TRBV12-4 CASSLNAGLTDTQYF TGTGCCAGCAGTTTAAACGCGGGGCTCACAGATACGCAGTATTTT
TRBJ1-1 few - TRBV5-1 CASISGGTEAFF TGCGCCAGCATCTCCGGGGGCACTGAAGCTTTCTTT
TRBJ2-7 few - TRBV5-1 CASSFHDRSVAEEQYF TGCGCCAGCAGCTTCCACGACCGGTCGGTAGCGGAGGAGCAGTACTTC
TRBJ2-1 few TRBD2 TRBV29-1 CSALTSGRFDEQFF TGCAGCGCCCTGACTAGCGGGAGGTTTGATGAGCAGTTCTTC
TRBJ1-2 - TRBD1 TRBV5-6 CASSRGTGAYGYTF TGTGCCAGCAGCAGAGGAACAGGGGCCTATGGCTACACCTTC
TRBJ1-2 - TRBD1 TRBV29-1 CSVPHGTGTYGYTF TGCAGCGTTCCCCACGGGACAGGGACTTATGGCTACACCTTC
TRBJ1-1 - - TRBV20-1 CSAQNRETQNTEAFF TGCAGTGCTCAAAATCGGGAGACTCAGAACACTGAAGCTTTCTTT
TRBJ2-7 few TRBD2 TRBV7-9 CASSLALAGYEQYF TGTGCCAGCAGCTTAGCTCTAGCGGGCTACGAGCAGTACTTC
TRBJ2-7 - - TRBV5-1 CASSLAGGGHEQYF TGCGCCAGCAGCTTGGCGGGAGGGGGCCACGAGCAGTACTTC
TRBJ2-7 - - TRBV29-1 CSVVVRGEQYF TGCAGCGTGGTGGTTCGGGGCGAGCAGTACTTC
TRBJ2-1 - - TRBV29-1 CSVHAIHEQFF TGCAGCGTCCACGCGATACATGAGCAGTTCTTC
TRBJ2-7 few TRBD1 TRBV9 CASSARDRIGEQYF TGTGCCAGCAGCGCTCGGGACAGGATCGGCGAGCAGTACTTC
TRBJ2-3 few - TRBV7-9 CASSLVWRGNTDTQYF TGTGCCAGCAGCTTAGTATGGCGGGGTAACACAGATACGCAGTATTTT
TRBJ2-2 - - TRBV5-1 CASSGYRDTRNTGELFF TGCGCCAGCAGCGGTTACCGGGACACTCGGAACACCGGGGAGCTGTTTTTT
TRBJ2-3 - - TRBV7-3 CASSLTPGLHTDTQYF TGTGCCAGCAGCTTAACCCCTGGACTCCACACAGATACGCAGTATTTT
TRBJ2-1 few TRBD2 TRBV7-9 CASSSPSGRNEQFF TGTGCCAGCAGCTCACCTAGCGGGAGAAATGAGCAGTTCTTC
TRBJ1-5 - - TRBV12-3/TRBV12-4 CASSPFYGNQPQHF TGTGCCAGCAGCCCTTTCTATGGCAATCAGCCCCAGCATTTT
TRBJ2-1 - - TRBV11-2 CASRSNANEQFF TGTGCCAGCAGATCTAACGCCAATGAGCAGTTCTTC
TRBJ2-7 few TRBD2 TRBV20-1 CSARLTRKGGRGQYF TGCAGTGCTAGATTGACTAGAAAGGGAGGGAGGGGGCAGTACTTC
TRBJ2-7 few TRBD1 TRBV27 CASSTLPGTVPYEQYF TGTGCCAGCAGTACCCTTCCGGGGACAGTGCCCTACGAGCAGTACTTC
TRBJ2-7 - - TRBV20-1 CSAKSSGVYEQYF TGCAGTGCTAAGTCCTCTGGTGTTTACGAGCAGTACTTC
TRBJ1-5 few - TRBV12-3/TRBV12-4 CASSHGVGNQPQHF TGTGCCAGCTCCCACGGGGTTGGCAATCAGCCCCAGCATTTT
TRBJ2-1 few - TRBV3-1 CASSQDGRISSYNEQFF TGTGCCAGCAGCCAAGACGGGCGGATCTCCTCCTACAATGAGCAGTTCTTC
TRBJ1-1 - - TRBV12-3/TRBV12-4 CASSLGEWRMNTEAFF TGTGCCAGCAGTTTAGGAGAGTGGAGGATGAACACTGAAGCTTTCTTT
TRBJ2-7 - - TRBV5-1 CASSLGEDRSYEQYF TGCGCCAGCAGCTTGGGAGAGGACAGATCCTACGAGCAGTACTTC
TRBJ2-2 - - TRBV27 CASSVLVTEGAGELFF TGTGCCAGCAGTGTACTAGTTACGGAGGGAGCCGGGGAGCTGTTTTTT
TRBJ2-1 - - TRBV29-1 CSVVGESSYNEQFF TGCAGCGTTGTTGGCGAGAGCTCCTACAATGAGCAGTTCTTC
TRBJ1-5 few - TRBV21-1 CASSKARTGCSQPQHF TGTGCCAGCAGCAAAGCGCGGACAGGGTGTAGTCAGCCCCAGCATTTT
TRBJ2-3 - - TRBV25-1 CASSEWQGVEGDTQYF TGTGCCAGCAGTGAATGGCAGGGTGTGGAAGGAGATACGCAGTATTTT
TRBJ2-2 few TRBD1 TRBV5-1 CASSYIKGQGDTGELFF TGCGCCAGCAGCTACATAAAGGGACAGGGAGACACCGGGGAGCTGTTTTTT
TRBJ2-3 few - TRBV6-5 CASSYAIGAGDTQYF TGTGCCAGCAGTTACGCCATTGGGGCCGGAGATACGCAGTATTTT
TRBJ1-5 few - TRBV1 CTSSQTLDRNNQPQHF TGCACCAGCAGCCAAACCCTGGACAGGAACAATCAGCCCCAGCATTTT
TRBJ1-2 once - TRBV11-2 CASSRLRPDSNYGYTF TGTGCCAGCAGCCGTCTAAGACCGGACAGTAACTATGGCTACACCTTC